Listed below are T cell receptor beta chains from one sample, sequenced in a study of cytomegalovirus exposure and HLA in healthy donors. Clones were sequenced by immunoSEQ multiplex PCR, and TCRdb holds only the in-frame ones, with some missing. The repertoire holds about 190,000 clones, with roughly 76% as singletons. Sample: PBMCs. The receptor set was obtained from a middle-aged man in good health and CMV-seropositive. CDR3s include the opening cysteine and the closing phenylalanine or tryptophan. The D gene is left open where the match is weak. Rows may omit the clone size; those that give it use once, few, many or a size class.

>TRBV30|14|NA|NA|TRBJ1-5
CAWSVRRGNQPQHF
TGTGCCTGGAGTGTGAGACGGGGCAATCAGCCCCAGCATTTT
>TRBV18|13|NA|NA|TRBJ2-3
CASSPGSRDTQYF
TGTGCCAGCTCACCAGGGTCTAGAGATACGCAGTATTTT
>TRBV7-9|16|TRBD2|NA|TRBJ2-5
CASSLAPSGVGETQYF
TGTGCCAGCAGCTTAGCACCTAGCGGGGTTGGGGAGACCCAGTACTTC
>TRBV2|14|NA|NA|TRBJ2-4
CASMRDGTRGIQYF
TGTGCCAGCATGCGGGACGGGACTCGGGGCATTCAGTACTTC
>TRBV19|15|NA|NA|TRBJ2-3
CASRTSGGQTDTQYF
TGTGCCAGTAGAACCTCCGGGGGGCAGACAGATACGCAGTATTTT
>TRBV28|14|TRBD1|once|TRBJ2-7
CASSRTGDKSEQYF
TGTGCCAGCAGCCGGACAGGGGATAAGAGCGAGCAGTACTTC
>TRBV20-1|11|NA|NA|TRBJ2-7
CSASKAYEQYF
TGCAGTGCGTCTAAAGCCTACGAGCAGTACTTC
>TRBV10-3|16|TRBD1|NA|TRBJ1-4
CAISESAGGYSEKLFF
TGTGCCATCAGTGAGTCGGCAGGGGGCTACAGTGAAAAACTGTTTTTT
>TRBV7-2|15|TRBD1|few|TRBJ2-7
CASSFGTGGFYEQYF
TGTGCCAGCAGCTTCGGGACAGGGGGCTTTTACGAGCAGTACTTC
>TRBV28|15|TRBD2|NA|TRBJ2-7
CATGSPRGGAYEQYF
TGTGCCACCGGCTCCCCGCGCGGGGGGGCCTACGAGCAGTACTTC
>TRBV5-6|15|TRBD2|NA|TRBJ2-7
CASSLGGGGPYEQYF
TGTGCCAGCAGCCTAGGCGGGGGAGGACCCTACGAGCAGTACTTC
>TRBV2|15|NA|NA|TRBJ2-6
CASSDWSSGANVLTF
TGTGCCAGCAGTGACTGGAGCTCTGGGGCCAACGTCCTGACTTTC
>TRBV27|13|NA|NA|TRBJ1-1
CASSIQGGTEAFF
TGTGCCAGCAGTATCCAGGGTGGCACTGAAGCTTTCTTT
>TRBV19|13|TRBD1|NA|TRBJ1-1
CASGETGYTEAFF
TGTGCCAGTGGCGAGACAGGGTACACTGAAGCTTTCTTT
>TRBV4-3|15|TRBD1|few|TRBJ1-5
CASSQWTGGNQPQHF
TGCGCCAGCAGCCAATGGACAGGGGGCAATCAGCCCCAGCATTTT
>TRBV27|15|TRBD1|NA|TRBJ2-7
CASSSLGQTAYEQYF
TGTGCCAGCAGTTCCCTGGGACAGACGGCTTACGAGCAGTACTTC
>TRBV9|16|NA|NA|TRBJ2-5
CASSVNERGGGETQYF
TGTGCCAGCAGCGTAAACGAGAGGGGTGGGGGGGAGACCCAGTACTTC
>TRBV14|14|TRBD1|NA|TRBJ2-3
CASSHRDRESTQYF
TGTGCCAGCAGCCACCGGGACAGGGAGTCTACGCAGTATTTT
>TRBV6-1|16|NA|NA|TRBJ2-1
CASSEEWRLAVNEQFF
TGTGCCAGCAGTGAAGAGTGGCGGTTGGCGGTCAATGAGCAGTTCTTC
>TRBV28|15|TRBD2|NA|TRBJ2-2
CASSLGTSVSGELFF
TGTGCCAGCAGTTTAGGGACTAGCGTGAGCGGGGAGCTGTTTTTT
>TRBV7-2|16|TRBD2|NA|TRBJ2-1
CASSPPGLAVYNEQFF
TGTGCCAGCAGCCCACCGGGACTAGCGGTGTACAATGAGCAGTTCTTC
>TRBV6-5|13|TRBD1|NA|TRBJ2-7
CASSYGTGLEQYF
TGTGCCAGCAGTTACGGGACAGGGCTCGAGCAGTACTTC
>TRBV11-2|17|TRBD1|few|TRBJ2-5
CASSAFRQGVHQETQYF
TGTGCCAGCAGCGCATTCCGACAGGGGGTCCACCAAGAGACCCAGTACTTC
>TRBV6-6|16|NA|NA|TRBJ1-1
CASSSEPGILGTEAFF
TGTGCCAGCAGTTCGGAGCCAGGGATTTTGGGGACTGAAGCTTTCTTT
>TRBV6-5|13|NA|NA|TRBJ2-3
CASSYSGGDTQYF
TGTGCCAGCAGTTACTCGGGGGGAGATACGCAGTATTTT
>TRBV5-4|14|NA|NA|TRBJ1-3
CASSFPGSGNTIYF
TGTGCCAGCAGCTTTCCAGGGTCTGGAAACACCATATATTTT